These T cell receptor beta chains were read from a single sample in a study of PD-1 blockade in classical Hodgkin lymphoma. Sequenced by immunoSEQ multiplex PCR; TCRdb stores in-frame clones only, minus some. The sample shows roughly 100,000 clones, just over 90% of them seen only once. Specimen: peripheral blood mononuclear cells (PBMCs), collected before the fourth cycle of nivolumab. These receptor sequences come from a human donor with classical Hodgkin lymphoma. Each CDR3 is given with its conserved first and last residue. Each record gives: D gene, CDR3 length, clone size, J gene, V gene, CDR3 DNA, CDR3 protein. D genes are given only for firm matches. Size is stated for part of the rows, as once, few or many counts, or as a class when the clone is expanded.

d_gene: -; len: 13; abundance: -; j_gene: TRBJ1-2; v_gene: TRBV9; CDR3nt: TGTGCCAGCAGCGTCGTAGAAGACTATGGCTACACCTTC; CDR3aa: CASSVVEDYGYTF
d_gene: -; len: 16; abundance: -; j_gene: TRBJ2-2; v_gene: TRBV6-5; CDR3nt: TGTGCCAGCAGTTACGGAGTAGCGGAAAACACCGGGGAGCTGTTTTTT; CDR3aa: CASSYGVAENTGELFF
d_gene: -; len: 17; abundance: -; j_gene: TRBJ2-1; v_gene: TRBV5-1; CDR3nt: TGCGCCAGCAGTCTCCCCGGTTCGGGACCTCTTTACAATGAGCAGTTCTTC; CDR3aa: CASSLPGSGPLYNEQFF
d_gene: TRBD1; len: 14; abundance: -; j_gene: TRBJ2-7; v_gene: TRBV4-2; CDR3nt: TGTGCCAGCCACAGGGGACAGGGAATTGGGGAGCAGTACTTC; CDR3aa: CASHRGQGIGEQYF
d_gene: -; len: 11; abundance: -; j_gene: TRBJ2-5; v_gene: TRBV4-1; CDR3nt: TGCGCCAGCAGCCAACAAGAGACCCAGTACTTC; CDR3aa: CASSQQETQYF
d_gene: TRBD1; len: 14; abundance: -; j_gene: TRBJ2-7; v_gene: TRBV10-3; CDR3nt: TGTGCCATCAGCTGGGACAGCAATTCCTACGAGCAGTACTTC; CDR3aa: CAISWDSNSYEQYF
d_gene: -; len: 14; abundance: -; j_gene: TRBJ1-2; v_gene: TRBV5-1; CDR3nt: TGCGCCAGCAGCTTGTTGGGGGAGAGCTATGGCTACACCTTC; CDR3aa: CASSLLGESYGYTF
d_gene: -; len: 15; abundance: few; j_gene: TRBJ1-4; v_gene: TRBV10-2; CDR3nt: TGCGCCAGCAGTGAGTTCGGGGTTGGTAATGAAAAACTGTTTTTT; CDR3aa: CASSEFGVGNEKLFF
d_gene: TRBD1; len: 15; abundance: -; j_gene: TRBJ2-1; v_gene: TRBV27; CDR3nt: TGTGCCAGCAGTTTTCGGCAGGGGGCCTACAATGAGCAGTTCTTC; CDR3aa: CASSFRQGAYNEQFF
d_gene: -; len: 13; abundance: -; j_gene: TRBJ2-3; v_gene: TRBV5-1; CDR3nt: TGCGCCAGCACAAAGCGGCGCACAGATACGCAGTATTTT; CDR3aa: CASTKRRTDTQYF
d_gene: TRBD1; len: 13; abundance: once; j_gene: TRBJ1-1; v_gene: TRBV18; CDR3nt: TGTGCCAGCTCTTGGGACAGGCAAAGTGAAGCTTTCTTT; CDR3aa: CASSWDRQSEAFF
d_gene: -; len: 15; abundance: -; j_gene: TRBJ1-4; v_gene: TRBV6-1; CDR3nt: TGTGCCAGCAGTGTGTCCTGGGGAGGAAGGGAAAAACTGTTTTTT; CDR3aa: CASSVSWGGREKLFF
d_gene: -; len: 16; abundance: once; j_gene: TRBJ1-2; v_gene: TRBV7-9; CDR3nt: TGTGCCAGCAGCTTAGGGCGGCGGGAATTAAACTATGGCTACACCTTC; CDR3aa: CASSLGRRELNYGYTF
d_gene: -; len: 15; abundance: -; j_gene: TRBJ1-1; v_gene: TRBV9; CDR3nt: TGTGCCAGCAGCGTAGGGGGGGCCTTGAACACTGAAGCTTTCTTT; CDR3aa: CASSVGGALNTEAFF
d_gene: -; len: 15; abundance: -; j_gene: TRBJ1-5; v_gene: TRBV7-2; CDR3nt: TGTGCCAGCAGCTTGGACCAGGGGAGCAATCAGCCCCAGCATTTT; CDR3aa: CASSLDQGSNQPQHF
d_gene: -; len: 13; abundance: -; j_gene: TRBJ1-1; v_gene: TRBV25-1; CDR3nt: TGTGCCAGCAGTGAAACCAGGGTCACTGAAGCTTTCTTT; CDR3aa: CASSETRVTEAFF
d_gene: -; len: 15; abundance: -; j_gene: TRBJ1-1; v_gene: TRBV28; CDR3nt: TGTGCCAGCTTTTCGCTCCATCAATCGGGCACTGAAGCTTTCTTT; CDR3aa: CASFSLHQSGTEAFF